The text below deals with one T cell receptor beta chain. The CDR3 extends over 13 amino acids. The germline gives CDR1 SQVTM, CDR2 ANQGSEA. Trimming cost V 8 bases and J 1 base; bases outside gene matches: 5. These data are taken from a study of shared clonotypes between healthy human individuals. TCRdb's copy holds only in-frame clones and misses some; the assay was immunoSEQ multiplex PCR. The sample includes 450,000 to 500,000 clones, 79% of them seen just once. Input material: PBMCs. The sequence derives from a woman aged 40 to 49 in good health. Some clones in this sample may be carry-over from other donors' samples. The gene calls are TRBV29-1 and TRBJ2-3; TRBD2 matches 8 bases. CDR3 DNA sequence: TGCAGCATCCGAGCGGGAGGCACAGATACGCAGTATTTT. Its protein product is CSIRAGGTDTQYF.